This T cell receptor beta chain derives from a study of glioma-infiltrating T cells after dendritic cell vaccination. Study summary: Dendritic cell vaccine was injected intradermally three times, biweekly. Study outcomes and limitations: Longer survival after dendritic cell vaccination followed higher pretreatment TIL content. Survival was not directly related to TCR clonality in these patients.

Germline V gene data show CDR1 as SGHTA and CDR2 as FQGTGA. Losses at the gene ends were 3 bases for V and 0 bases for J; bases not matched to a gene: 0. CDR3 size: 14 residues. As to this clone: Its antigen remains unidentified.

Up to 2 ug genomic DNA was used for TCRB CDR3 amplification. The method was immunoSEQ multiplex PCR; TCRdb's version includes in-frame clones alone and lacks a portion of them. The repertoire holds about 73,000 clones, with 82% as singletons. The specimen comprised blood, sampled before dendritic cell vaccination. The chain joins TRBV7-3 to TRBJ2-3, with TRBD2 matching over 7 bases. The clonotype originates from a human donor with glioblastoma. The DNA of the CDR3 is TGTGCCAGCAGCTTGCGGGGGAGCACAGATACGCAGTATTTT. Its protein product is CASSLRGSTDTQYF.